This TCR beta chain was sequenced during a study of PD-L1 blockade in urothelial cancer. The overall study: Blood samples had a median of around 140,000 T cells, some 83,000 unique TCRs, and clonality approximately 0.08.

Time point given: peripheral blood 6 weeks after treatment start. The diagnosis in patients was locally advanced or metastatic urothelial carcinoma. V gave up 6 bases and J gave up 7 bases; unmatched junction bases: 6. The CDR3 is made up of 14 amino acids. Germline values: CDR1 MNHEY, CDR2 SVGAGI. The protocol was immunoSEQ multiplex PCR, while the TCRdb copy is restricted to in-frame clones and leaves out a portion. The sample lists more than 95,000 clones, around 88% seen once, with about 2.4% in the top ten. The clonotype originates from a man aged 50 to 59 with urothelial cancer. The sequences come from PBMCs, collected around atezolizumab (anti-PD-L1) treatment. This chain links TRBV6-5 with TRBJ2-2; 9 bases line up with TRBD1. Here the CDR3 reads CASRMTGGSGELFF. In DNA, the CDR3 is TGTGCCAGCAGAATGACAGGGGGTAGCGGGGAGCTGTTTTTT.